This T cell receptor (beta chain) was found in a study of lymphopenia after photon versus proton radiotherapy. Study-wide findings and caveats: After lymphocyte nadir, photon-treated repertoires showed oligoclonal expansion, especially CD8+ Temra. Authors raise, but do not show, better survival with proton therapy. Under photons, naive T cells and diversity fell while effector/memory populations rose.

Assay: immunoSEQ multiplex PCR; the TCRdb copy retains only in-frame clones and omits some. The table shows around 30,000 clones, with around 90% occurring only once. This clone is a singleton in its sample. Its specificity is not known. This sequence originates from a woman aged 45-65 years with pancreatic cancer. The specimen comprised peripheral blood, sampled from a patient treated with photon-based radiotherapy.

CDR3 amino acids: CASSDPGNQPQHF. The CDR3, as DNA: TGTGCCAGCAGTGACCCGGGTAATCAGCCCCAGCATTTT. This chain connects TRBV6-1 to TRBJ1-5; D uncertain. The CDR3 sequence is 13 residues long. Trimming shortened V by 3 bases and J by 4 bases, and 7 bases separated the two germline ends. Germline CDR1 MNHNS, CDR2 SASEGT.